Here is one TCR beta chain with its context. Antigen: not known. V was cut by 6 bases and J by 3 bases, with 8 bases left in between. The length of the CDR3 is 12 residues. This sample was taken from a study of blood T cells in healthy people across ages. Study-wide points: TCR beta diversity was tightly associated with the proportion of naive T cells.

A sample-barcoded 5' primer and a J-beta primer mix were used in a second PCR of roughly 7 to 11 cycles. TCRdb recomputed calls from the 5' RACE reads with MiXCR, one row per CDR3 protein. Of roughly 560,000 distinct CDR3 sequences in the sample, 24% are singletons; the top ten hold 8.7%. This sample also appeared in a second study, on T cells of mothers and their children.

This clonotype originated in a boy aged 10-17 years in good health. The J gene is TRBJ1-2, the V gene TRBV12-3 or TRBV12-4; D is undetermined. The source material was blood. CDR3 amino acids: CASRSSDYGYTF. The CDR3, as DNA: TGTGCCAGCAGGTCCTCGGACTATGGCTACACCTTC.